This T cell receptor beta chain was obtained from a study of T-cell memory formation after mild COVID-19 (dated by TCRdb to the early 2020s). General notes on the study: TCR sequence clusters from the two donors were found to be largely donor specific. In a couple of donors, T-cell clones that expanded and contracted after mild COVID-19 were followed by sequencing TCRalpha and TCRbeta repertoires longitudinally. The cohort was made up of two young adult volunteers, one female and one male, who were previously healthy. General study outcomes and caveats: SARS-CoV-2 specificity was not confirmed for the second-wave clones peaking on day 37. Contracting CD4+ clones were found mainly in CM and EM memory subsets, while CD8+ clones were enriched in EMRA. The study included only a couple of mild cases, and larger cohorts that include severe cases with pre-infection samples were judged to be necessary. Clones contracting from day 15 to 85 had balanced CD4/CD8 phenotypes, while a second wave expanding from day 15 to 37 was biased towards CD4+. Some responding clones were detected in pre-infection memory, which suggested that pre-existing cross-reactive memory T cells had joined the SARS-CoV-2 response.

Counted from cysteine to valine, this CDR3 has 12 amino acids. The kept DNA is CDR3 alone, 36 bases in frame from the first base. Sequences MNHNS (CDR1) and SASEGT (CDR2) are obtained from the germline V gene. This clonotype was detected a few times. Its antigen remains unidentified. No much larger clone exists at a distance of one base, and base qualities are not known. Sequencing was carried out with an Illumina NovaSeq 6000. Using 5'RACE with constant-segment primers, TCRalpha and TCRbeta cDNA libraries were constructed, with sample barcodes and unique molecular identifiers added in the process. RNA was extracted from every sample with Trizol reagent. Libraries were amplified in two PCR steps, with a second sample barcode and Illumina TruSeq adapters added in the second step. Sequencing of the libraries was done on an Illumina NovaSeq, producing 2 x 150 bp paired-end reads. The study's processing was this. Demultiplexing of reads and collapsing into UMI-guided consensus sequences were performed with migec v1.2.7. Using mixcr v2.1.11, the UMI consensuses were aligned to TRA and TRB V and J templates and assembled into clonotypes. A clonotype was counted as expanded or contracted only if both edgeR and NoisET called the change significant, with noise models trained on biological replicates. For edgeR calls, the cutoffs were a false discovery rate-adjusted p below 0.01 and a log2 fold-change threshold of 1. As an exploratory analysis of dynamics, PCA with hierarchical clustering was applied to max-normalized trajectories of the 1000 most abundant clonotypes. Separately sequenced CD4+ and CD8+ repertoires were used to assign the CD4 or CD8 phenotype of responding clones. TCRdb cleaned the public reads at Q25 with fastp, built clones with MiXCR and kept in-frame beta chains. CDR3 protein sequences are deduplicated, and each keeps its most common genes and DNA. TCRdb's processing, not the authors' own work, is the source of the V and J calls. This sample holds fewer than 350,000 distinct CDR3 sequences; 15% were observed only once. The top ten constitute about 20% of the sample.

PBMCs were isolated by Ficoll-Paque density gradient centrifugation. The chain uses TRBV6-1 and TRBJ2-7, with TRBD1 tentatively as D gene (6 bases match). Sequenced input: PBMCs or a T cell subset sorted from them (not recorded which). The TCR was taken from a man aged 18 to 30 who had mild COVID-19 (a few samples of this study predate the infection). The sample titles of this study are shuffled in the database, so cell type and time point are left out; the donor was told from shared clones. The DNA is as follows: TGTGCCAGCAGTGAATGGGGGCTCGGGGTGCACGTC. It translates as CASSEWGLGVHV.